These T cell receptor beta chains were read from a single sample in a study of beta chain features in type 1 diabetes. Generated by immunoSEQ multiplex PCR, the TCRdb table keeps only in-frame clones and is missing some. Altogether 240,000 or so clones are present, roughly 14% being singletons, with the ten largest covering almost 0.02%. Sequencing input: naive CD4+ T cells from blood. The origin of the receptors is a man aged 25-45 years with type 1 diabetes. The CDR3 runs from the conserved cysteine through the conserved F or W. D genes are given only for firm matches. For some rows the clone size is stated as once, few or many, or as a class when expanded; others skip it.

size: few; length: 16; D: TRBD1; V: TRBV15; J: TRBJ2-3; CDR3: CATSTWTGRSTDTQYF; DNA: TGTGCCACCAGCACCTGGACAGGGCGAAGCACAGATACGCAGTATTTT
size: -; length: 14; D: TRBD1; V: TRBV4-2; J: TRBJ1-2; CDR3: CASSQRTGDFGYTF; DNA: TGTGCCAGCAGCCAAAGGACAGGGGATTTTGGCTACACCTTC
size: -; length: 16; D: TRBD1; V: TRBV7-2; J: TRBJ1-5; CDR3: CASSLGTGGSNQPQHF; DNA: TGTGCCAGCAGCTTGGGGACAGGGGGTAGCAATCAGCCCCAGCATTTT
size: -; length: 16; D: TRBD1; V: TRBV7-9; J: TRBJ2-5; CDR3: CASSPRDRGAKAMGYF; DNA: TGTGCCAGCAGCCCCCGGGACAGGGGCGCTAAGGCGATGGGATACTTC
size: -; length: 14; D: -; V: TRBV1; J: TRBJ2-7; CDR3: CTSSQGDRSYEQYF; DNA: TGCACCAGCAGCCAGGGGGACAGGTCCTACGAGCAGTACTTC
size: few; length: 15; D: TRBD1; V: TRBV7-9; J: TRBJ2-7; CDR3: CASSFRTGGTYEQYF; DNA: TGTGCCAGCAGCTTCCGGACAGGGGGGACGTACGAGCAGTACTTC
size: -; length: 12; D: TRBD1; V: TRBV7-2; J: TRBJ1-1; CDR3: CASSAQGVEAFF; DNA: TGTGCCAGCAGCGCGCAGGGGGTTGAAGCTTTCTTT
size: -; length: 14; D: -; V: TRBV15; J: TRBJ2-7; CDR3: CATSRGQDSYEQYF; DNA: TGTGCCACCAGCAGAGGGCAGGACTCCTACGAGCAGTACTTC
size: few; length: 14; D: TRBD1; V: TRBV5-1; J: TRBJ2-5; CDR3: CASSRPGQEETQYF; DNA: TGCGCCAGCAGCCGCCCGGGACAGGAAGAGACCCAGTACTTC
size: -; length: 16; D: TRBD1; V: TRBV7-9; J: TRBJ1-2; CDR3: CASSSPGQGYNYGYTF; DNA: TGTGCCAGCAGCTCACCGGGACAGGGATATAACTATGGCTACACCTTC
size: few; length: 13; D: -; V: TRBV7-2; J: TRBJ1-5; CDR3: CASSSTTRQPQHF; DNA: TGTGCCAGCAGCTCGACCACGAGGCAGCCCCAGCATTTT
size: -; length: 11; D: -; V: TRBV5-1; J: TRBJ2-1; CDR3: CASSSDNEQFF; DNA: TGCGCCAGCAGTTCGGACAATGAGCAGTTCTTC
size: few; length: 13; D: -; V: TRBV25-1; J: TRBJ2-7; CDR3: CASSDGDSYEQYF; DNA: TGTGCCAGCAGCGACGGGGACTCTTACGAGCAGTACTTC
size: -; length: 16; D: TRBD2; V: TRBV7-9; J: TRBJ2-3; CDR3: CASSFSSGASTDTQYF; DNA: TGTGCCAGCAGCTTTTCTAGCGGAGCTAGCACAGATACGCAGTATTTT
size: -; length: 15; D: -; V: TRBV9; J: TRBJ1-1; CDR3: CASSRDTGSNTEAFF; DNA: TGTGCCAGCAGCCGTGACACGGGATCGAACACTGAAGCTTTCTTT
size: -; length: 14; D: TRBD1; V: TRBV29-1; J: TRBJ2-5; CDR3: CSVEGQGKGETQYF; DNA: TGCAGCGTTGAAGGACAGGGAAAGGGGGAGACCCAGTACTTC
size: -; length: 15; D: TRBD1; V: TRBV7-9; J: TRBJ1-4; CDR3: CASSLGDRDNEKLFF; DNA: TGTGCCAGCAGCTTGGGGGACAGAGATAATGAAAAACTGTTTTTT
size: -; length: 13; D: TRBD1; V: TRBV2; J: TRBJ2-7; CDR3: CASNRDRGNEQYF; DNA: TGTGCCAGCAATCGGGACAGGGGAAACGAGCAGTACTTC
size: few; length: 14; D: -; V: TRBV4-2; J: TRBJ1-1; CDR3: CASSQDSLNTEAFF; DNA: TGTGCCAGCAGCCAAGATTCTCTGAACACTGAAGCTTTCTTT
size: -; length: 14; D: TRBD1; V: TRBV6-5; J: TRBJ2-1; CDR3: CASSLDRVWNEQFF; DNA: TGTGCCAGCAGCCTGGACAGGGTTTGGAATGAGCAGTTCTTC
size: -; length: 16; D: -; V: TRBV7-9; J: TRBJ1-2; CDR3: CASSLAAGFRSDGYTF; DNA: TGTGCCAGCAGCTTAGCGGCGGGCTTCCGCTCCGACGGCTACACCTTC
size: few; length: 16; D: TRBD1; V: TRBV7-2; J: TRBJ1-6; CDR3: CASSRHAQGNNSPLHF; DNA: TGTGCCAGCAGCCGACATGCACAGGGGAATAATTCACCCCTCCACTTT
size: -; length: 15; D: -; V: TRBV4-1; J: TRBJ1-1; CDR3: CASSQGRGSNTEAFF; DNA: TGCGCCAGCAGCCAAGGCAGGGGATCGAACACTGAAGCTTTCTTT
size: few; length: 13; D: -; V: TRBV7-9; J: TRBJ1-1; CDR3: CASSGRARTEAFF; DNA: TGTGCCAGCAGCGGCAGGGCGAGGACTGAAGCTTTCTTT
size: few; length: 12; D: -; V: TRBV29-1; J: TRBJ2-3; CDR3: CSVDKQGDTQYF; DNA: TGCAGCGTCGACAAACAGGGAGATACGCAGTATTTT
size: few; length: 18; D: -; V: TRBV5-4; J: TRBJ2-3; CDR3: CASSLQFGRGLRTDTQYF; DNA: TGTGCCAGCAGCCTCCAATTCGGGCGGGGGCTACGCACAGATACGCAGTATTTT
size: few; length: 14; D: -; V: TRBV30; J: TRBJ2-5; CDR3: CARSLKRDQETQYF; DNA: TGTGCCCGGAGTCTCAAGCGGGACCAAGAGACCCAGTACTTC
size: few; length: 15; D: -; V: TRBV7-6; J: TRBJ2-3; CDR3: CASSPYTQGTDTQYF; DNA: TGTGCCAGCAGCCCGTACACCCAGGGCACAGATACGCAGTATTTT
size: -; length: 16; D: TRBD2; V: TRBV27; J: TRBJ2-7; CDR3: CASSSLRLAGNLEQYF; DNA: TGTGCCAGCAGTTCCCTCAGGTTAGCGGGAAATCTCGAGCAGTACTTC
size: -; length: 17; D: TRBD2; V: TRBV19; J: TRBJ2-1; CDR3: CASSMAKTSGVYNEQFF; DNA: TGTGCCAGTAGTATGGCCAAGACTAGCGGGGTCTACAATGAGCAGTTCTTC
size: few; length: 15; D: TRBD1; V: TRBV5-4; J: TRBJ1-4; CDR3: CASSRTGQGNEKLFF; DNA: TGTGCCAGCAGCCGGACGGGACAGGGGAACGAAAAACTGTTTTTT
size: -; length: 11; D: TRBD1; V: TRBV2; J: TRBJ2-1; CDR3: CASREGTVSFF; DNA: TGTGCCAGCAGGGAAGGGACAGTTTCCTTCTTC
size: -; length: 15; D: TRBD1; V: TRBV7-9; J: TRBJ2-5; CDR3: CASSLGQGVGETQYF; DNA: TGTGCCAGCAGCCTAGGACAGGGGGTTGGAGAGACCCAGTACTTC
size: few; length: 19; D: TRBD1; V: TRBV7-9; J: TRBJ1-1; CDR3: CASSSGGYRGRLNFSEAFF; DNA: TGTGCCAGCAGCTCGGGAGGGTACAGGGGGCGACTGAACTTCTCTGAAGCTTTCTTT
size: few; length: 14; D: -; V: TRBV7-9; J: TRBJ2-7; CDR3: CASSLGLQTYEQYF; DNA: TGTGCCAGCAGCTTGGGCTTACAAACCTACGAGCAGTACTTC
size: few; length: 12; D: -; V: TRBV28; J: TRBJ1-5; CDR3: CASGGLDQPQHF; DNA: TGTGCCAGCGGAGGGTTGGATCAGCCCCAGCATTTT
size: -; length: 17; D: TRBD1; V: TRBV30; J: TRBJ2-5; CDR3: CAWSVLGTGPYQETQYF; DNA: TGTGCCTGGAGTGTACTAGGGACAGGGCCGTACCAAGAGACCCAGTACTTC
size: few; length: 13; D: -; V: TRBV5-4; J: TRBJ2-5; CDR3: CASSSPNVETQYF; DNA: TGTGCCAGCAGCTCCCCTAATGTGGAGACCCAGTACTTC
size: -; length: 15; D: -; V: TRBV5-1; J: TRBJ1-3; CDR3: CASSSTGFPGNTIYF; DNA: TGCGCCAGCAGCTCCACAGGGTTTCCTGGAAACACCATATATTTT
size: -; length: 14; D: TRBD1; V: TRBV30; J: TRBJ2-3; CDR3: CAWKTGAYTDTQYF; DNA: TGTGCCTGGAAGACAGGGGCTTATACAGATACGCAGTATTTT
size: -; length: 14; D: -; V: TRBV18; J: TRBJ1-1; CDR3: CASSPRGGNTEAFF; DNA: TGTGCCAGCTCACCACGCGGGGGCAACACTGAAGCTTTCTTT
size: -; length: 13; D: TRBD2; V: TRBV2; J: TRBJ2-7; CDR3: CASRGAGGSEQYF; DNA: TGTGCCAGCAGGGGAGCGGGAGGGAGTGAGCAGTACTTC
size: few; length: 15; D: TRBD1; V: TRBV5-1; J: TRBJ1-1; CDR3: CASSLNPGGDTEAFF; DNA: TGCGCCAGCAGCTTGAACCCAGGGGGTGACACTGAAGCTTTCTTT
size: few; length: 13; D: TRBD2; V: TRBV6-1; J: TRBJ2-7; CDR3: CATGLAGVYEQYF; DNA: TGTGCCACCGGACTAGCGGGAGTCTACGAGCAGTACTTC
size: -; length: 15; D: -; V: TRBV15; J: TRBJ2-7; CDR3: CATSRDNRQVYEQYF; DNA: TGTGCCACCAGCAGAGATAATAGGCAGGTCTACGAGCAGTACTTC
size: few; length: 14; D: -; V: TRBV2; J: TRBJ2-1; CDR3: CASSNRASYNEQFF; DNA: TGTGCCAGCAGCAACAGGGCCTCCTACAATGAGCAGTTCTTC
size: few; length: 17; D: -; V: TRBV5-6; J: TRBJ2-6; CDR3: CASSLPGQSSGANVLTF; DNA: TGTGCCAGCAGCTTGCCGGGACAAAGCTCTGGGGCCAACGTCCTGACTTTC
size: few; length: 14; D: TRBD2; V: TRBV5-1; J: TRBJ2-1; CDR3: CASHGGGPLNEQFF; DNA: TGCGCCAGCCACGGGGGGGGGCCCCTCAATGAGCAGTTCTTC
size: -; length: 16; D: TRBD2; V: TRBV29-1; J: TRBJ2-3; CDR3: CSAAPGGRARTDTQYF; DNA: TGCAGCGCAGCACCAGGCGGGAGGGCTCGCACAGATACGCAGTATTTT
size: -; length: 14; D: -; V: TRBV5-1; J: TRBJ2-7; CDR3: CASSPEAGTYEQYF; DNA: TGCGCCAGCAGCCCCGAGGCAGGGACCTACGAGCAGTACTTC